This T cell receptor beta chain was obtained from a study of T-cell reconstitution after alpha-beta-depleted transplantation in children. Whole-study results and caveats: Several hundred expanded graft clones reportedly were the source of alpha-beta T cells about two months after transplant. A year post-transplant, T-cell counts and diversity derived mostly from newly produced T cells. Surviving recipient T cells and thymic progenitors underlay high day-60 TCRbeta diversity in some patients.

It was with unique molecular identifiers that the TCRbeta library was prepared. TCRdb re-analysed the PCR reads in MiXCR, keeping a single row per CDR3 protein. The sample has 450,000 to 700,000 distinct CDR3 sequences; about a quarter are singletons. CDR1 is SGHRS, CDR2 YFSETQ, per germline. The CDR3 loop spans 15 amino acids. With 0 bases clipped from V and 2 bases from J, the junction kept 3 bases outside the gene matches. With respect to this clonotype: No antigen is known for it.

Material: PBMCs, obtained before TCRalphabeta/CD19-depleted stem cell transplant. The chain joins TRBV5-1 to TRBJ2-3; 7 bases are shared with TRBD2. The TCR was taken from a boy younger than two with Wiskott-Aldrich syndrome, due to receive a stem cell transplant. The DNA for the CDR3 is TGCGCCAGCAGCTTGGGGACTAGTTTCACAGATACGCAGTATTTT. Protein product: CASSLGTSFTDTQYF.